This T cell receptor (beta chain) was profiled in a study of cytomegalovirus exposure and HLA in healthy donors. Between the trimmed V and J ends, which lost 1 base and 0 bases, there was a span of 10 bases. There are 16 residues in the CDR3. The germline CDR1 and CDR2 sequences are MGHDK and SYGVNS. Donors had nominal health at sampling but likely had unrecorded immune exposures. Use of 60 Vbeta and 13 Jbeta primers characterized the PCR. Clones were sequenced by immunoSEQ multiplex PCR, and TCRdb holds only the in-frame ones, with some missing. The profile covers about 89,000 clones, with roughly two thirds appearing a single time and roughly 6% taken by the ten largest.

The source is a woman aged 30 to 39 in good health and CMV-seronegative. Sequencing was carried out using PBMCs. V usage is TRBV25-1 and J usage is TRBJ1-5; D not resolved. The CDR3 sequence is CASSELGGSSNQPQHF. The CDR3 DNA reads as TGTGCCAGCAGTGAATTGGGAGGGAGTAGCAATCAGCCCCAGCATTTT.